The 21 T cell receptor beta chains below all came from one sample that was sequenced in a study of early T cells in non-severe SARS-CoV-2 infection (dated by TCRdb to about 2021). The library came from 5' RACE. Instrument on record: NextSeq 500. The public sequencing data were trimmed at Q25 with fastp and processed into clonotypes with MiXCR by TCRdb, which kept only in-frame beta chains. Rows are combined by CDR3 protein, so each entry shows the most common genes and DNA. Within this sample are 35,000 to 55,000 distinct CDR3 sequences, with approximately 6.2% of them counted one time only. Of the sample, under 25% falls within the top ten clones. This sample comprised whole blood, obtained at baseline. These receptors all come from an adult who was a healthcare worker with PCR-confirmed SARS-CoV-2 infection or an uninfected control (not recorded which).

CDR3 DNA: TGCGCCAGCAGATCCTCTGCGGGAGAGCTAGCCAAAAACATTCAGTACTTC. Translated, it gives CASRSSAGELAKNIQYF. V and J are TRBV5-1 and TRBJ2-4; TRBD2 matches at 7 bases. CDR3 length equals 17 residues. The germline V gene encodes CDR1 SGHRS and CDR2 YFSETQ. The V gene end was trimmed by 5 bases and the J gene end by 0 bases; junction bases not matched to a gene: 11.

This chain connects TRBV7-6 to TRBJ1-1; D unclear. The CDR3 contains 13 residues. Germline V CDR1 and CDR2: SGHVS, FNYEAQ. V lost 6 bases to trimming and J lost 3 bases, with 11 bases between them. CDR3 residues: CASSQDFDTEAFF. CDR3 sequence (DNA): TGTGCCAGCAGTCAAGACTTTGACACTGAAGCTTTCTTT. The full variable domain, with the rest looked up from reference TRBV7-6 and TRBJ1-1, is GAGVSQSPRYKVTKRGQDVALRCDPISGHVSLYWYRQALGQGPEFLTYFNYEAQQDKSGLPNDRFSAERPEGSISTLTIQRTEQRDSAMYRCASSQDFDTEAFFGQGTRLTVV.

This clonotype occurred a few times. The junction and the germline gene differ at one end; a read error may be behind it. The J gene is TRBJ2-5, the V gene TRBV7-7, with 8 positions matching TRBD1. In germline, CDR1 is SSHAT, CDR2 FNYEAQ (reference sequence). The CDR3 loop spans 15 amino acids. The CDR3 coding sequence is TGTGCTAGCAGCCTCTCCCCTGGGACAGGAGAGACCCAGTACTTC. This codes for CASSLSPGTGETQYF.

This clonotype was counted only a few times. The chain uses TRBV20-1 and TRBJ2-7; no firm D call. V gave up 6 bases and J gave up 5 bases, with 23 bases separating them. The germline V gene encodes CDR1 DFQATT and CDR2 SNEGSKA (reference sequence). The CDR3 runs to 15 residues. The chain's CDR3 is CSAGRRSTSAHEQYF. CDR3 DNA: TGCAGTGCGGGCAGGCGTAGCACCTCAGCTCACGAGCAGTACTTC.

The sample holds a few counts of this clonotype. This sequence joins TRBV29-1 and TRBJ1-1; tentatively, D is TRBD1 (6 bases). Germline CDR1 reads SQVTM; CDR2 reads ANQGSEA. The length of the CDR3 is 12 residues. CDR3 sequence (DNA): TGCACCGCCAAAGCAGGGGACACTGAAGCTTTCTTT. Encoded protein: CTAKAGDTEAFF. Full variable domain (outside the CDR3, taken from reference TRBV29-1 and TRBJ1-1): SAVISQKPSRDICQRGTSLTIQCQVDSQVTMMFWYRQQPGQSLTLIATANQGSEATYESGFVIDKFPISRPNLTFSTLTVSNMSPEDSSIYLCTAKAGDTEAFFGQGTRLTVV.

This clonotype was observed a few times. The rearrangement joins TRBV12-3 or TRBV12-4 to TRBJ1-5; tentative D call: TRBD1 (5 bases). The CDR3 has 15 residues. V was trimmed by 6 bases and J by 6 bases, leaving 18 bases between them. This CDR3 reads CASSRLRGASQPQHF. CDR3 nucleotide sequence: TGTGCCAGCAGCCGACTTCGAGGGGCGAGTCAGCCCCAGCATTTT.

This clonotype has a single count. The chain joins TRBV6-2 or TRBV6-3 to TRBJ2-7, with 7 nucleotides matching TRBD1. J lost 0 bases, V lost 6 bases, and 8 bases had no gene match. The V gene's germline CDR1 is MNHEY and CDR2 SVGEGT. The CDR3 is made up of 15 amino acids. The CDR3 is CASRRDREPSYEQYF. The CDR3 bases are TGTGCCAGCAGGCGCGACAGGGAACCCTCCTACGAGCAGTACTTC.

This sequence joins TRBV5-8 and TRBJ2-5; 8 bases agree with TRBD1. This CDR3 has 16 residues. The germline V gene encodes CDR1 SGHTS and CDR2 YDEGEE. Trimming at V came to 4 bases and at J to 5 bases, leaving 13 bases not matched to a gene. As DNA, the CDR3 is TGTGCCAGCAGCCACGGGGGTCAGTCAGGGGGCGAGACCCAGTACTTC. It codes for CASSHGGQSGGETQYF.

The chain is built from TRBV4-3 and TRBJ2-6; 7 bases agree with TRBD1. V trimming: 4 bases; J trimming: 0 bases; junction bases outside the gene matches: 6. Germline-derived CDR1 and CDR2 are LGHNA and YSLEER. CDR3 length: 17 residues. The CDR3 DNA reads as TGCGCCAGCAGCCCCCGGGACAGCCTCTCTGGGGCCAACGTCCTGACTTTC. Its protein is CASSPRDSLSGANVLTF.

This clonotype was observed at least ten times. This rearrangement joins TRBV7-9 to TRBJ2-1; possible D gene TRBD1, 6 bases. The CDR3 runs to 16 residues. V lost 6 bases and J 2 bases, leaving 17 bases between the germline ends. Germline V CDR1 and CDR2: SEHNR, FQNEAQ (reference sequence). CDR3 coding DNA: TGTGCCAGCAGACCCCCTAGGGGGAGCGCCTACAATGAGCAGTTCTTC. The encoded protein is CASRPPRGSAYNEQFF. Filled out from reference TRBV7-9 and TRBJ2-1, the complete variable domain reads DTGVSQNPRHKITKRGQNVTFRCDPISEHNRLYWYRQTLGQGPEFLTYFQNEAQLEKSRLLSDRFSAERPKGSFSTLEIQRTEQGDSAMYLCASRPPRGSAYNEQFFGPGTRLTVL.

This clonotype appeared many times. This chain connects TRBV4-2 to TRBJ2-6, with D possibly TRBD2 on 5 matching bases. The V gene lost 0 bases and the J gene lost 2 bases, with 11 bases spanning the gap. Germline V gene data show CDR1 as LGHNA and CDR2 as YNFKEQ. The CDR3 runs to 17 residues. This CDR3 reads CASSQEARGTGANVLTF. The CDR3 DNA reads as TGTGCCAGCAGCCAAGAAGCACGAGGGACTGGGGCCAACGTCCTGACTTTC.

This clonotype was picked up a small number of times. The chain has TRBV20-1 and TRBJ1-1; D not resolved. The V end lost 2 bases, the J end lost 1 base, and 5 bases lay between the germline ends. Germline V gene sequence: CDR1 DFQATT, CDR2 SNEGSKA (reference sequence). The CDR3 spans 12 residues. CDR3 sequence (DNA): TGCAGTGCTAGACAGTCGAACACTGAAGCTTTCTTT. Encoded protein: CSARQSNTEAFF.

The rearrangement joins TRBV4-2 to TRBJ1-2; perhaps TRBD1 as D (5 bases). The CDR3 has 15 amino acids. V was trimmed by 4 bases and J by 5 bases, leaving 17 bases between them. Germline assignment: CDR1 LGHNA and CDR2 YNFKEQ. The CDR3 loop is CASSRRADRGYGYTF. For the CDR3, the DNA is TGTGCCAGCAGCCGCAGGGCCGACCGAGGATATGGCTACACCTTC.

The V call is TRBV20-1, the J call TRBJ2-7; no clear D gene. The CDR3 has 11 amino acids. Germline V lookup: CDR1 DFQATT, CDR2 SNEGSKA (reference sequence). V was pared by 1 base and J by 4 bases, with 5 bases between. This chain's CDR3 is CSARGVYEQYF. CDR3 DNA sequence: TGCAGTGCTAGAGGCGTATACGAGCAGTACTTC.

This clonotype was detected a few times. V is TRBV3-1 and J is TRBJ2-1, with D possibly TRBD2 on 5 matching bases. CDR3 length: 16 amino acids. V was cut by 1 base and J by 7 bases, with 17 bases left in between. The germline gives CDR1 LGHDT, CDR2 YNNKEL (reference sequence). In DNA form, the CDR3 reads TGTGCCAGCAGCCAAGGGCTGGGAGTGTCCTGGAATGAGCAGTTCTTC. This gives the protein CASSQGLGVSWNEQFF.

This clonotype was seen only a few times. This sequence joins TRBV28 and TRBJ1-5; D gene unclear. The germline V and J ends were trimmed by 5 bases and 11 bases, with 13 bases remaining between them. The CDR3 loop spans 12 amino acids. CDR1 and CDR2 from the germline V gene are MDHEN and SYDVKM. The CDR3: CASSPRPSSQHF. The DNA for the CDR3 is TGTGCCAGCAGTCCACGTCCCTCCTCCCAGCATTTT.

The table lists this clonotype with a few counts. The chain recombines TRBV11-2 with TRBJ2-5, with D tentatively TRBD1 (6 bases). Germline CDR1 and CDR2: SGHAT and FQNNGV. V was cut by 0 bases and J by 2 bases, with 10 bases left in between. The CDR3 covers 15 residues. Here the CDR3 reads CASSLDWDIQETQYF. Here the CDR3 DNA reads TGTGCCAGCAGCTTAGACTGGGACATACAAGAGACCCAGTACTTC.

The V gene is TRBV20-1, the J gene TRBJ2-3, with 8 positions matching TRBD2. V lost 0 bases, J lost 5 bases, and 7 bases stayed unmatched. The germline V gene encodes CDR1 DFQATT and CDR2 SNEGSKA (reference sequence). The CDR3 length is 15 residues. CDR3 sequence: CSAREPSGSKDTQYF. The CDR3 DNA follows: TGCAGTGCTAGAGAACCAAGCGGGAGTAAAGATACGCAGTATTTT.

The J gene is TRBJ2-2, the V gene TRBV19, with 10 bases fitting TRBD1. Trimming cost V 5 bases and J 6 bases; bases outside gene matches: 3. There are 14 residues in the CDR3. The germline V gene encodes CDR1 LNHDA and CDR2 SQIVND (reference sequence). The CDR3 bases are TGTGCCAGTAGTGAAGGACAGGGGGCCGGGGAGCTGTTTTTT. Protein product: CASSEGQGAGELFF.

This clonotype was seen ten or more times. CDR3 sequence (DNA): TGTGCCAGCAGCTTATTGGCGGGGGCAGATACGCAGTATTTT. Translation gives CASSLLAGADTQYF. V is TRBV7-3 and J is TRBJ2-3; TRBD2 matches at 7 bases. The CDR3 consists of 14 residues. Germline V lookup: CDR1 SGHTA, CDR2 FQGTGA. J lost 4 bases, V lost 2 bases, and 3 bases had no gene match.

The CDR3 is CASSPDRANEQFF. The CDR3 DNA reads TGTGCCAGCAGTCCGGACAGGGCTAATGAGCAGTTCTTC. The chain joins TRBV6-5 to TRBJ2-1; 8 nucleotides agree with TRBD1. The CDR3 is 13 residues long. Germline V gene data show CDR1 as MNHEY and CDR2 as SVGAGI. The junction had 4 bases not matched to a gene; V was cut back by 5 bases and J by 7 bases.